This passage covers 30 T cell receptor beta chains from one sample sequenced in a study of blood T cells in healthy people across ages. Together with a sample-barcoded 5' primer, a J-beta primer mix was included in a second PCR lasting roughly 7 to 11 cycles. TCRdb re-derived calls from the 5' RACE reads in MiXCR, one entry per CDR3 protein. The sample includes some 930,000 distinct CDR3 sequences, just under 30% of them seen just once. The same data also contributed to another study, on T cells of mothers and their children.

Sequencing input: blood. The receptors were sampled from a woman between 35 and 50 years old in good health.

This clonotype was seen a few times. Possible read error: a much larger clone is one base away. This sequence joins TRBV29-1 and TRBJ2-5; D not resolved. This CDR3 has 12 residues. Germline lookup yields CDR1 SQVTM and CDR2 ANQGSEA. V was shortened by 4 bases and J by 4 bases, with 10 bases between the two germline ends. The CDR3 bases are TGCAGCGTTGGTGGCAGCAGAGAGACCCAGTACTTC. Translation: CSVGGSRETQYF.

This rearrangement joins TRBV20-1 to TRBJ2-3, with 11 nucleotides matching TRBD2. CDR3 length equals 14 residues. V shed 6 bases, J shed 4 bases, and the junction held 6 bases outside the gene matches. Germline CDR1 and CDR2: DFQATT and SNEGSKA (reference sequence). Here the CDR3 reads CSAHSGRAPDTQYF. CDR3 coding DNA: TGCAGTGCCCATAGCGGGAGGGCCCCAGATACGCAGTATTTT.

This chain links TRBV10-3 with TRBJ1-2; perhaps TRBD1 as D (6 bases). Germline V CDR1 and CDR2: ENHRY, SYGVKD. The ends were cut back, 10 bases at V and 5 bases at J, with 20 bases in the middle. The CDR3 is 14 residues long. CDR3 nucleotides: TGTGCCAGTGCCACAGGGACTGGGGCTTATGGCTACACCTTC. Protein product: CASATGTGAYGYTF.

The chain is built from TRBV7-2 and TRBJ2-3; no reliable D call. V was cut by 2 bases and J by 6 bases, with 12 bases left in between. There are 14 residues in the CDR3. The V gene's germline CDR1 is SGHTA and CDR2 FQGNSA. CDR3 residues: CASSLPARPDTQYF. CDR3 sequence (DNA): TGTGCCAGCAGCTTACCAGCTCGCCCTGATACGCAGTATTTT.

The chain has TRBV28 and TRBJ2-1; 14 positions match TRBD2. In germline, CDR1 is MDHEN, CDR2 SYDVKM. This CDR3 contains 14 residues. V trimming: 5 bases; J trimming: 15 bases; junction bases outside the gene matches: 9. The CDR3 region is CASSQYLGLAGGFF. The CDR3 DNA is TGTGCCAGCAGTCAATATCTTGGACTAGCGGGGGGGTTCTTC. The full variable domain, in which reference TRBV28 and TRBJ2-1 provide the parts outside the CDR3, is DVKVTQSSRYLVKRTGEKVFLECVQDMDHENMFWYRQDPGLGLRLIYFSYDVKMKEKGDIPEGYSVSREKKERFSLILESASTNQTSMYLCASSQYLGLAGGFFGPGTRLTVL.

About this clonotype itself: Just one base apart from a much larger clone, this may be a read error. This chain connects TRBV7-9 to TRBJ1-2, with no clear D. CDR3 length: 15 residues. Germline assignment: CDR1 SEHNR and CDR2 FQNEAQ (reference sequence). The V and J ends lost 4 bases and 4 bases respectively, with 16 bases between them. CDR3 bases: TGTGCCAGCAGCTCCAACGGTCCCATGGGCTATGGCTACACCTTC. It is translated as CASSSNGPMGYGYTF. The complete variable domain, with remaining parts taken from reference TRBV7-9 and TRBJ1-2, reads DTGVSQNPRHKITKRGQNVTFRCDPISEHNRLYWYRQTLGQGPEFLTYFQNEAQLEKSRLLSDRFSAERPKGSFSTLEIQRTEQGDSAMYLCASSSNGPMGYGYTFGSGTRLTVV.

This chain uses TRBV6-4 with TRBJ2-1; D unresolved. CDR3 length equals 17 residues. Germline V lookup: CDR1 MRHNA, CDR2 SNTAGT. The ends were cut back, 0 bases at V and 6 bases at J, with 18 bases in the middle. This chain's CDR3 is CASSDSKGTLSVNEQFF. In DNA, the CDR3 is TGTGCCAGCAGTGACTCGAAAGGAACACTGTCAGTCAATGAGCAGTTCTTC.

This clonotype was picked up many times. The CDR3 DNA reads TGTGCCAGCAGTCCACATCCCCACGAGCAGTACTTC. This sequence encodes CASSPHPHEQYF. This chain joins TRBV12-3 or TRBV12-4 and TRBJ2-7; no clear D gene. CDR3 size: 12 residues. The ends were cut back, 5 bases at V and 5 bases at J, with 10 bases in the middle.

This clonotype has ten or more counts. The V call is TRBV7-3, the J call TRBJ1-2; D remains unclear. This CDR3 region has 13 residues. In germline, CDR1 is SGHTA, CDR2 FQGTGA. Trimming stripped 4 bases from V and 3 bases from J, with 9 bases between. The CDR3 here is CASSSDGDYGYTF. The CDR3 nucleotides read TGTGCCAGCAGCTCGGACGGCGACTATGGCTACACCTTC.

Of note for this clonotype: A far larger clone is one base from this, pointing to a likely read error. The chain has TRBV7-2 and TRBJ2-6, with D perhaps given as TRBD1 or TRBD2 (6 bases each). The CDR3 length is 15 residues. CDR1 is SGHTA and CDR2 is FQGNSA in the germline V gene. The CDR3 nucleotides read TGTGCCAGCAGCTTAGGGGGGGCTGGGGCCAGCGTCCTGACTTTC. It yields the protein CASSLGGAGASVLTF.

This clonotype showed up just a few times. V gene TRBV11-2 combines with J gene TRBJ1-6, with a weak D call TRBD1 (6 bases). Germline-derived CDR1 and CDR2 are SGHAT and FQNNGV. Deletions cut 7 bases from V and 8 bases from J, with 21 bases between. The CDR3 spans 16 residues. CDR3 residues: CASTINAGTPHSPLHF. CDR3 nucleotides: TGTGCCAGCACCATAAATGCCGGGACACCCCATTCACCCCTCCACTTT.

The chain couples TRBV11-2 to TRBJ2-3; TRBD2 aligns across 14 bases. The CDR3 consists of 18 residues. Per germline, CDR1 SGHAT and CDR2 FQNNGV. The ends lost 3 bases at V and 0 bases at J; junction bases unmatched: 5. For the CDR3, the DNA is TGTGCCAGCAGCTTGTCGACTAGCGGGGGGGCTAGCACAGATACGCAGTATTTT. Amino acids: CASSLSTSGGASTDTQYF.

The rearrangement links TRBV7-8 to TRBJ2-1; 7 bases align to TRBD1. The trim removed 3 bases at V and 5 bases at J, leaving 7 bases unmatched. The CDR3 has 15 amino acids. CDR1 is SGHVS and CDR2 is FQNEAQ in the germline V gene. The CDR3 nucleotides are TGTGCCAGCAGCTTCAGACCGGGACAGAACAATGAGCAGTTCTTC. It translates to CASSFRPGQNNEQFF.

This clonotype appeared many times. V is TRBV21-1 and J is TRBJ2-7; no check of the table's D call, TRBD1, against the DNA was made. TRBV21-1 is marked as a pseudogene. There are 14 residues in the CDR3. CDR3 bases: TGTGCCAGCAGCAAGGACAGACCGACCTACGAGCAGTACTTC. It encodes CASSKDRPTYEQYF.

This clonotype was found many times. The V call is TRBV29-1, the J call TRBJ2-7; 10 nucleotides agree with TRBD2. Germline V gives CDR1 SQVTM, CDR2 ANQGSEA. After removal of 0 bases from V and 2 bases from J, the junction contained 4 bases not matched to a gene. The CDR3 runs to 15 residues. CDR3 DNA: TGCAGCGTTGAAGATCACACTAGCGGGGCCTACGAGCAGTACTTC. It yields the protein CSVEDHTSGAYEQYF.

Worth noting for this clonotype: The CDR3 carries no conserved terminal phenylalanine or tryptophan, so it likely arises from a read error. This chain joins TRBV7-6 and TRBJ2-3, with TRBD2 matching over 11 bases. V dropped 2 bases and J dropped 0; count of bases not matched to a gene: 7. CDR1 is SGHVS and CDR2 is FNYEAQ in the germline V gene. This CDR3 has 18 residues. The CDR3 sequence: CASSLPPLAGESTDTQYV. The CDR3 DNA follows: TGTGCCAGCAGCTTACCTCCACTAGCGGGGGAGAGCACAGATACGCAGTATGTT.

The V and J genes are TRBV4-2 and TRBJ2-7, with a possible D match to TRBD2 (6 bases). The germline V gene has CDR1 LGHNA and CDR2 YNFKEQ. The CDR3 has 15 residues. V was trimmed by 4 bases and J by 5 bases, leaving 18 bases between them. CDR3: CASSLQAWGVNEQYF. Written as DNA, the CDR3 is TGTGCCAGCAGCCTTCAAGCCTGGGGGGTGAACGAGCAGTACTTC.

With regard to this clonotype: At one end, the junction sequence differs from germline, possibly due to a read error. In DNA, the CDR3 is TGTGCCAGCAATTACTTTAGCGGGGGAGGGGATACGCAGTATTTT. This gives the protein CASNYFSGGGDTQYF. The chain employs TRBV6-6 and TRBJ2-3; 9 bases line up with TRBD2. The V gene's germline CDR1 is MNHNY and CDR2 SVGAGI (reference sequence). The CDR3 has 15 residues.

This clonotype was counted between two and nine times. The chain couples TRBV20-1 to TRBJ1-5; TRBD1 aligns across 7 bases. CDR1 is DFQATT, CDR2 SNEGSKA, per germline (reference sequence). J lost 9 bases, V lost 0 bases, and 5 bases had no gene match. The CDR3 sequence is 13 residues long. CDR3 amino acids: CSARDRNRGPQHF. The CDR3 nucleotides read TGCAGTGCTAGAGACCGAAACAGGGGGCCCCAGCATTTT.

The CDR3 sequence is CASSGRQAYEQYF. In DNA form, the CDR3 reads TGTGCCAGTAGTGGCCGACAGGCTTACGAGCAGTACTTC. The chain couples TRBV19 to TRBJ2-7, with a tentative D call TRBD1 (6 bases). Germline-derived CDR1 and CDR2 are LNHDA and SQIVND (reference sequence). The germline V and J ends were trimmed by 5 bases and 4 bases, with 12 bases remaining between them. This CDR3 has 13 amino acids.

The sample holds many counts of this clonotype. The chain recombines TRBV4-1 with TRBJ2-2, with D unresolved. V was shortened by 1 base and J by 6 bases, with 6 bases between the two germline ends. CDR1 and CDR2 from the germline V gene are MGHRA and YSYEKL. CDR3 size: 13 residues. CDR3 bases: TGCGCCAGCAGCCAAGGGACCCCCGGGGAGCTGTTTTTT. Translation: CASSQGTPGELFF.

This clonotype has only a few counts. The CDR3 reads CATSRDRQGKEKLFF. The DNA of the CDR3 is TGTGCCACCAGCAGAGATCGCCAGGGGAAGGAAAAACTGTTTTTT. This chain joins TRBV15 and TRBJ1-4; maybe TRBD1 (6 bases). CDR1 is LNHNV, CDR2 YYDKDF, per germline (reference sequence). V was cut by 0 bases and J by 8 bases, with 13 bases left in between. The CDR3 length is 15 residues.

Worth noting for this clonotype: A much larger clone differs from this one at a single base, so this may be a read error. The CDR3 DNA reads as TGTGCCAGCAGCTTGGCTAACAATCAGCCCCAGCATTTT. Translating gives CASSLANNQPQHF. The V and J genes are TRBV5-6 and TRBJ1-5; D is ambiguous. Germline assignment: CDR1 SGHDT and CDR2 YYEEEE. The V end was cut by 0 bases, the J end by 3 bases, with 4 bases between. The CDR3 has 13 residues.

The chain employs TRBV20-1 and TRBJ1-2; possibly TRBD1 for D (5 bases). The V end lost 5 bases, the J end lost 5 bases, and 12 bases lay between the germline ends. Germline CDR1 DFQATT, CDR2 SNEGSKA (reference sequence). The CDR3 spans 12 residues. CDR3 in DNA: TGCAGTGCTCCCCGGACAACTTATGGCTACACCTTC. Translating it yields CSAPRTTYGYTF.

This clonotype has at least ten counts. The rearrangement links TRBV6-2 or TRBV6-3 to TRBJ2-1; 11 nucleotides match TRBD2. Germline assignment: CDR1 MNHEY and CDR2 SVGEGT. V was clipped by 6 bases and J by 3 bases; unmatched bases: 4. CDR3 length equals 15 residues. The CDR3 coding sequence is TGTGCCAGCAGGTCGACTAGCGGGGTCTACAATGAGCAGTTCTTC. This codes for CASRSTSGVYNEQFF.

This chain joins TRBV27 and TRBJ2-7; D remains ambiguous. Trimming shortened V by 7 bases and J by 3 bases, and 19 bases separated the two germline ends. The CDR3 runs 15 residues. Germline loops: CDR1 MNHEY, CDR2 SMNVEV (reference sequence). The CDR3 sequence is CASTSFFLQSYEQYF. CDR3 nucleotide sequence: TGTGCCAGCACAAGTTTTTTTCTCCAAAGCTACGAGCAGTACTTC.

The chain joins TRBV28 to TRBJ2-7, with a weak D call TRBD2 (6 bases). Looked up from germline, CDR1 is MDHEN and CDR2 is SYDVKM. The CDR3 has 15 amino acids. The CDR3 spells CVNGPGGQSSYEQYF. Here the CDR3 DNA reads TGTGTCAACGGACCCGGGGGTCAGAGCTCCTACGAGCAGTACTTC.

This clonotype was detected only a few times. A junction boundary mismatches the germline segment, possibly from a read error. This chain uses TRBV29-1 with TRBJ2-3; TRBD2 is a possible D gene (5 bases). In germline, CDR1 is SQVTM, CDR2 ANQGSEA. CDR3 length: 11 amino acids. CDR3 sequence: CSAGVQDTRYF. The DNA for the CDR3 is TGCAGCGCCGGGGTTCAGGATACGCGGTATTTT.

In regard to this clonotype: Since a much larger clone is just one base distant, this may be a read error. The J gene is TRBJ2-4, the V gene TRBV28; D unclear. Germline values: CDR1 MDHEN, CDR2 SYDVKM. The CDR3 contains 14 residues. The CDR3 loop is CASGLRVTKNIQYF. The DNA of the CDR3 is TGTGCCAGCGGTTTAAGGGTGACCAAAAACATTCAGTACTTC.

This clonotype was recorded a few times. This chain links TRBV5-1 with TRBJ2-3; 10 nucleotides line up with TRBD1. CDR3 length: 14 residues. The V segment lost 5 bases and the J segment 8 bases; nucleotides outside the gene matches: 8. The germline V gene has CDR1 SGHRS and CDR2 YFSETQ. CDR3 nucleotides: TGCGCCAGCAGTATGGACAGGGGGGTTGGTACGCAGTATTTT. Residues: CASSMDRGVGTQYF.